This T cell receptor beta chain was captured by sequencing in a study of response to subunit inactivated influenza vaccine. Study observations and caveats: The authors proposed limited new T cell recruitment per seasonal influenza vaccination.

Using its own MiXCR run on the RT-PCR reads, TCRdb lists one record per CDR3 protein. The table has hundreds of thousands of distinct CDR3 sequences, 20% to 25% seen once. On this clonotype itself: The antigen is unknown.

Germline V lookup: CDR1 SGHVS, CDR2 FNYEAQ. The CDR3 sequence is 15 residues long. V was clipped by 5 bases and J by 8 bases, with 20 bases between them. The clonotype was recovered from a man aged 45 to 75 who received an inactivated influenza vaccine. This chain uses TRBV7-6 with TRBJ2-3; tentative D call: TRBD1 (6 bases). The material was PBMCs from blood, obtained 21 months after vaccination. CDR3 in amino acids: CASSPNTGMVVTQYF. For the CDR3, the DNA is TGTGCCAGCAGCCCTAACACAGGGATGGTAGTTACGCAGTATTTT.